Listed below are T cell receptor beta chains from one sample, sequenced in a study of cytomegalovirus exposure and HLA in healthy donors. Method: immunoSEQ multiplex PCR; TCRdb's copy keeps in-frame clones and lacks some. The data contain about 140,000 clones, approximately 80% of them singletons. Sequenced sample: PBMCs. These receptors were obtained from a male donor in good health and CMV-seropositive. CDR3s include the opening cysteine and the closing phenylalanine or tryptophan. The order of the fields is D gene, clone size, J gene, V gene, CDR3 protein, CDR3 DNA. D genes are given only for firm matches. Clone size is given for some rows only: seen once, a few or many times, or a class if the clone is expanded.

>-|-|TRBJ1-2|TRBV4-3
CASSQAEGRYGYTF
TGCGCCAGCAGCCAAGCGGAGGGTAGATACGGCTACACCTTC
>TRBD1|-|TRBJ2-2|TRBV28
CAIATGANTGELFF
TGTGCCATCGCGACAGGGGCTAACACCGGGGAGCTGTTTTTT
>-|-|TRBJ1-6|TRBV2
CASSESPRSNSPLHF
TGTGCCAGCAGTGAATCCCCCAGATCAAATTCACCCCTCCACTTT
>TRBD1|-|TRBJ2-2|TRBV9
CASSASDRLIGELFF
TGTGCCAGCAGCGCCTCGGACAGGCTAATCGGGGAGCTGTTTTTT
>-|-|TRBJ2-7|TRBV12-5
CASGLRRGTKAQYEQYF
TGTGCTAGTGGTCTTCGCCGCGGAACAAAGGCCCAATACGAGCAGTACTTC
>TRBD2|-|TRBJ2-1|TRBV29-1
CSVGLAGDPYNEQFF
TGCAGCGTTGGACTAGCGGGAGACCCGTACAATGAGCAGTTCTTC
>-|-|TRBJ2-7|TRBV6-1
CASSLRSDYEQYF
TGTGCCAGCAGCTTGAGGTCCGATTACGAGCAGTACTTC
>TRBD2|-|TRBJ2-5|TRBV5-6
CASSSRGVASELEETQYF
TGTGCCAGCAGCTCCCGGGGGGTGGCTAGCGAGCTGGAAGAGACCCAGTACTTC
>TRBD2|-|TRBJ2-3|TRBV9
CASNLAGESADTQYF
TGTGCCAGCAACCTAGCGGGAGAGTCCGCAGATACGCAGTATTTT
>TRBD2|-|TRBJ2-5|TRBV25-1
CASSGILAGVGETQYF
TGTGCCAGCAGTGGGATCCTAGCGGGAGTAGGAGAGACCCAGTACTTC
>TRBD2|-|TRBJ2-2|TRBV7-8
CASSRTTPGLAGGPNTGELFF
TGTGCCAGCAGCCGCACTACTCCGGGACTAGCGGGGGGGCCGAACACCGGGGAGCTGTTTTTT
>-|-|TRBJ2-7|TRBV5-1
CASSLDLVAYEQYF
TGCGCCAGCAGCTTGGATCTAGTCGCCTACGAGCAGTACTTC
>TRBD1|-|TRBJ2-7|TRBV9
CASSVGDGGQGLYEQYF
TGTGCCAGCAGCGTGGGGGATGGGGGACAGGGACTCTACGAGCAGTACTTC
>TRBD1|once|TRBJ1-4|TRBV18
CASSLRDSNEKLFF
TGTGCCAGCTCACTCCGGGACAGTAATGAAAAACTGTTTTTT
>-|-|TRBJ1-2|TRBV2
CASSKQGASYGYTF
TGTGCCAGCAGCAAACAGGGTGCAAGCTATGGCTACACCTTC
>-|-|TRBJ2-3|TRBV7-6
CASSPSESTDTQYF
TGTGCCAGCAGTCCTAGCGAAAGCACAGATACGCAGTATTTT
>TRBD2|-|TRBJ2-1|TRBV5-6
CASSLAASGGPYNEQFF
TGTGCCAGCAGCTTGGCTGCTAGCGGGGGGCCATACAATGAGCAGTTCTTC
>-|-|TRBJ2-6|TRBV19
CASSIGGRGTNVLTF
TGTGCCAGTAGTATAGGGGGGCGCGGTACCAACGTCCTGACTTTC
>-|-|TRBJ1-4|TRBV14
CASPRAEVFF
TGTGCCAGCCCCAGAGCGGAGGTGTTTTTT
>-|-|TRBJ2-5|TRBV6-4
CASSDSHGPGETQYF
TGTGCCAGCAGTGACTCGCATGGACCAGGGGAGACCCAGTACTTC
>TRBD1|-|TRBJ1-2|TRBV4-1
CASSQPGTGEGYTF
TGCGCCAGCAGCCAACCCGGGACAGGGGAGGGCTACACCTTC
>-|-|TRBJ1-5|TRBV6-1
CASNYGNQPQHF
TGTGCCAGCAATTACGGGAATCAGCCCCAGCATTTT
>-|-|TRBJ1-2|TRBV20-1
CSATTGYGYTF
TGCAGTGCTACCACAGGGTATGGCTACACCTTC
>-|-|TRBJ1-2|TRBV6-5
CASSPGQNYGYTF
TGTGCCAGCAGCCCTGGACAGAACTATGGCTACACCTTC
>TRBD2|few|TRBJ2-7|TRBV25-1
CATNHPAGLADEQYF
TGTGCCACCAACCATCCAGCGGGACTAGCCGACGAGCAGTACTTC
>TRBD1|-|TRBJ2-7|TRBV29-1
CSVGERQGRFEQYF
TGCAGCGTTGGGGAGCGACAGGGGCGGTTCGAGCAGTACTTC
>-|-|TRBJ1-2|TRBV6-1
CASSWTKRGFGYTF
TGTGCCAGCAGTTGGACGAAGCGGGGCTTTGGCTACACCTTC
>-|-|TRBJ1-1|TRBV6-5
CASSTRDKEAFF
TGTGCCAGCAGCACCCGGGACAAGGAAGCTTTCTTT
>-|-|TRBJ1-5|TRBV28
CASSSPGSLRGQPQHF
TGTGCCAGCAGTTCGCCAGGGTCGCTAAGAGGCCAGCCCCAGCATTTT
>TRBD2|-|TRBJ2-2|TRBV28
CASSLVLLRAGDTGELFF
TGTGCCAGCAGTTTGGTTTTGCTTAGGGCGGGGGACACCGGGGAGCTGTTTTTT
>-|-|TRBJ2-3|TRBV9
CASSVDLAPSRTTDTQYF
TGTGCCAGCAGCGTAGACCTAGCACCGAGCCGCACGACAGATACGCAGTATTTT
>-|-|TRBJ1-5|TRBV30
CAWSRGEDQPQHF
TGTGCCTGGAGTAGGGGTGAAGATCAGCCCCAGCATTTT
>-|-|TRBJ1-4|TRBV6-6
CASSREDEKLFF
TGTGCCAGCAGCAGGGAGGATGAAAAACTGTTTTTT
>TRBD2|-|TRBJ2-3|TRBV29-1
CSVAVDSGRADTQYF
TGCAGCGTAGCCGTTGATAGCGGGAGGGCAGATACGCAGTATTTT
>TRBD1|-|TRBJ2-7|TRBV20-1
CSAGQGIYF
TGCAGTGCAGGACAGGGGATCTACTTC
>TRBD2|-|TRBJ2-2|TRBV19
CASSILGLVGAGELFF
TGTGCCAGTAGTATCCTGGGACTAGTGGGGGCCGGGGAGCTGTTTTTT
>TRBD1|-|TRBJ1-1|TRBV6-1
CASRGTATMNTEAFF
TGTGCCAGCAGAGGGACAGCCACTATGAACACTGAAGCTTTCTTT
>-|-|TRBJ2-7|TRBV7-8
CASSYLYEQYF
TGTGCCAGCAGCTATCTCTACGAGCAGTACTTC
>-|-|TRBJ1-2|TRBV18
CASSPREGEGDYGYTF
TGTGCCAGCTCACCACGCGAAGGAGAGGGGGACTATGGCTACACCTTC
>TRBD2|-|TRBJ2-1|TRBV28
CASSLGLAGGFAEQFF
TGTGCCAGCAGTTTGGGACTAGCGGGAGGATTTGCCGAGCAGTTCTTC
>-|-|TRBJ2-3|TRBV2
CASRSGGGPTNTDTQYF
TGTGCCAGCAGATCTGGGGGGGGCCCTACGAACACAGATACGCAGTATTTT
>-|-|TRBJ1-5|TRBV5-4
CASSLESGQPQHF
TGTGCCAGCAGCTTGGAATCAGGGCAGCCCCAGCATTTT
>-|-|TRBJ2-7|TRBV13
CASSLEQSSYEQYF
TGTGCCAGCAGCTTGGAGCAGAGCTCCTACGAGCAGTACTTC
>-|-|TRBJ1-2|TRBV6-1
CASSEDRQNYGYTF
TGTGCCAGCAGTGAAGACAGACAAAACTATGGCTACACCTTC
>TRBD1|-|TRBJ2-1|TRBV5-8
CASSLGDRAYNEQFF
TGTGCCAGCAGCTTGGGGGACAGAGCATACAATGAGCAGTTCTTC
>TRBD2|-|TRBJ2-5|TRBV5-4
CASSLTSGSQETQYF
TGTGCCAGCAGCTTGACTAGCGGGTCACAAGAGACCCAGTACTTC
>TRBD2|-|TRBJ2-1|TRBV5-1
CASSLVSGVYNEQFF
TGCGCCAGCAGCTTGGTTAGCGGGGTCTACAATGAGCAGTTCTTC
>-|-|TRBJ1-1|TRBV5-6
CASSLGRTEAFF
TGTGCCAGCAGCTTGGGTCGGACTGAAGCTTTCTTT
>TRBD1|-|TRBJ2-7|TRBV5-4
CASSLGGTGVEQYF
TGTGCCAGCAGCTTGGGGGGGACAGGGGTCGAGCAGTACTTC
>-|once|TRBJ1-2|TRBV6-5
CASSYDGGYTF
TGTGCCAGCAGTTACGACGGGGGCTACACCTTC
>TRBD2|once|TRBJ2-1|TRBV6-1
CASSEAEGTSGGSQFF
TGTGCCAGCAGTGAAGCGGAAGGGACTAGCGGGGGCAGCCAGTTCTTC
>TRBD2|-|TRBJ2-5|TRBV28
CASSLSPRTRKETQYF
TGTGCCAGCAGTTTATCCCCCCGGACTAGGAAAGAGACCCAGTACTTC
>-|-|TRBJ2-3|TRBV6-1
CASSEGAGGTDTQYF
TGTGCCAGCAGTGAAGGGGCAGGGGGCACAGATACGCAGTATTTT
>-|-|TRBJ2-3|TRBV28
CASSFRAFSTDTQYF
TGTGCCAGCAGTTTCCGCGCCTTTTCCACAGATACGCAGTATTTT
>-|-|TRBJ2-7|TRBV2
CANTQGSSYEQYF
TGTGCCAACACTCAGGGAAGCTCCTACGAGCAGTACTTC